This T cell receptor beta chain was retrieved from a study of cytomegalovirus exposure and HLA in healthy donors. Whole-study findings and limits: The classifier reportedly diagnosed cytomegalovirus status with high specificity and sensitivity. Associated with cytomegalovirus, according to the listing, were about 160 TCR beta chains. The majority of CMV-associated TCR beta chains were reported as apparently HLA-restricted in a later analysis. Researchers reported in a later analysis that a missense DCLRE1C variant was tied to TCR beta V- and J-gene trimming.

Amplification used 60 Vbeta primers and 13 Jbeta primers. Clones were read by immunoSEQ multiplex PCR, and TCRdb kept only the in-frame ones, dropping some. This sample's clone table lists around 70,000 clones. Comments on this clone: Antigen specificity is unknown.

The receptor comes from a female donor in good health and CMV-seropositive. Sample: PBMCs.

CDR3 sequence (DNA): TGTGCCAGTAGTCTAAGGACAGGGGATCCAACCCAGTACTTC. It codes for CASSLRTGDPTQYF. The chain joins TRBV19 to TRBJ2-5; 9 positions agree with TRBD1. V trimming: 5 bases; J trimming: 8 bases; junction bases outside the gene matches: 9. CDR3 size: 14 residues. Germline V gene data show CDR1 as LNHDA and CDR2 as SQIVND (reference sequence).